Each of the 12 T cell receptor beta chains below was sequenced from the same sample in a study of early T cells in non-severe SARS-CoV-2 infection. TCRdb independently ran MiXCR on the 5' RACE reads; one entry per CDR3 protein. Of tens of thousands of distinct CDR3 sequences listed, 11% are singletons. The sequenced sample was whole blood. These receptors were obtained from an adult who was a healthcare worker with PCR-confirmed SARS-CoV-2 infection or an uninfected control (not recorded which).

With respect to this clonotype: This sequence may be a read error, since a much larger clone differs from it by one base. The chain uses TRBV3-1 and TRBJ1-5; D perhaps matches TRBD1 (5 bases). CDR1 LGHDT and CDR2 YNNKEL come from the germline V gene (reference sequence). V lost 4 bases to trimming and J lost 7 bases, with 11 bases between them. The CDR3 contains 13 residues. CDR3 amino acids: CASSPERDQPQHF. DNA for the CDR3: TGTGCCAGCAGCCCCGAGAGGGACCAGCCCCAGCATTTT.

DNA of the CDR3: TGTGCCACCAGTCCCACAGACCGAGGGAAGAGGGCCGGAAACACCATATATTTT. Translated, it gives CATSPTDRGKRAGNTIYF. V usage is TRBV24-1 and J usage is TRBJ1-3; D gene unclear. CDR3 length: 18 amino acids. V was clipped by 6 bases and J by 4 bases, with 24 bases between them. Per the germline V gene, CDR1 is KGHDR and CDR2 is SFDVKD.

The sample holds many counts of this clonotype. The V gene is TRBV28, the J gene TRBJ1-2; a possible D gene is TRBD1 (5 bases). V was pared by 5 bases and J by 0 bases, with 16 bases between. The CDR3 loop spans 16 amino acids. The germline CDR1 and CDR2 sequences are MDHEN and SYDVKM. For the CDR3, the DNA is TGTGCCAGCAGTCCAAATCTAGGGGTTTCTAACTATGGCTACACCTTC. Translation: CASSPNLGVSNYGYTF.

V usage is TRBV7-9 and J usage is TRBJ1-1; D remains ambiguous. Germline V gene lookup returns CDR1 SEHNR and CDR2 FQNEAQ (reference sequence). The CDR3 covers 15 residues. The ends were cut back, 5 bases at V and 10 bases at J, with 23 bases in the middle. The CDR3 protein is CASSPRRHQTEGAFF. The CDR3 DNA reads TGTGCCAGCAGCCCGAGAAGACATCAGACCGAGGGAGCTTTCTTT.

This clonotype was observed at least ten times. The chain recombines TRBV10-3 with TRBJ2-1; D gene unclear. Germline V gene data show CDR1 as ENHRY and CDR2 as SYGVKD. Deletions cut 0 bases from V and 12 bases from J, with 6 bases between. The CDR3 contains 11 residues. The CDR3 DNA sequence: TGTGCCATCAGTGAGTCGACGGGGCAGTTCTTC. Translation: CAISESTGQFF.

The chain couples TRBV5-6 to TRBJ2-5, with D possibly being TRBD2 (6 bases). CDR1 SGHDT and CDR2 YYEEEE come from the germline V gene. Trimming took off 7 bases at V and 5 bases at J, with 21 bases between the two ends. This CDR3 is 15 amino acids long. The DNA of the CDR3 is TGTGCCAGCGATGAGGGACTCCGAGGGTCGGAGACCCAGTACTTC. This translates into CASDEGLRGSETQYF.

The chain is built from TRBV20-1 and TRBJ2-7; 10 bases fit TRBD1. This CDR3 has 20 amino acids. Germline-derived CDR1 and CDR2 are DFQATT and SNEGSKA (reference sequence). V dropped 1 base and J dropped 0; count of bases not matched to a gene: 18. CDR3 in DNA: TGCAGTGCTAGAGGGGGGGACAGGGGACCACTTGGACTATCCTCCTACGAGCAGTACTTC. This gives the protein CSARGGDRGPLGLSSYEQYF.

V and J are TRBV9 and TRBJ2-1; 9 bases line up with TRBD2. Germline V gene sequence: CDR1 SGDLS, CDR2 YYNGEE. The CDR3 runs to 16 residues. Unmatched junction bases numbered 9, after V lost 4 bases and J lost 4 bases. The CDR3 protein is CASSPPSGGTYNEQFF. The CDR3 nucleotides are TGTGCCAGCAGCCCCCCAAGCGGGGGGACTTACAATGAGCAGTTCTTC.

In the case of this clonotype: Mismatch with germline at one junction end may stem from a read error. The rearrangement links TRBV7-7 to TRBJ2-7, with D possibly being TRBD1 or TRBD2 (6 bases each). Germline CDR1 reads SSHAT; CDR2 reads FNYEAQ (reference sequence). The CDR3 has 14 amino acids. The CDR3 nucleotides read TGTGCTAGCAGCCGAGACGGGGGCGTCTACGAGCAGTACTTC. Protein product: CASSRDGGVYEQYF.

This clonotype was seen repeatedly, ten times or more. The chain employs TRBV20-1 and TRBJ1-2, with TRBD1 identical over 8 bases. The trim removed 0 bases at V and 2 bases at J, leaving 8 bases unmatched. There are 16 residues in the CDR3. Germline V CDR1 and CDR2: DFQATT, SNEGSKA (reference sequence). The CDR3 here is CSAREGARQGNYGYTF. CDR3 bases: TGCAGTGCTAGAGAGGGAGCGCGACAGGGGAACTATGGCTACACCTTC.

As concerns this clonotype: Compared with germline, one end of the junction differs, possibly owing to a read error. The chain combines TRBV29-1 with TRBJ1-1, with D unresolved. The germline CDR1 and CDR2 sequences are SQVTM and ANQGSEA. The CDR3 is 12 residues long. This CDR3 is CSVEDHRPEAFF. As DNA, the CDR3 is TGCAGCGTTGAGGATCACCGACCTGAGGCTTTCTTT.

The sample holds many counts of this clonotype. This sequence joins TRBV9 and TRBJ2-7, with TRBD2 matching over 13 bases. After removal of 4 bases from V and 3 bases from J, the junction contained 4 bases not matched to a gene. CDR1 and CDR2 from the germline V gene are SGDLS and YYNGEE. The CDR3 covers 15 residues. The CDR3 DNA reads TGTGCCAGCAGCTTCGGACTAGCGGGGGACTACGAGCAGTACTTC. Protein product: CASSFGLAGDYEQYF.